This TCR beta chain derives from a study of T cell clonotyping in hematopoietic cell transplantation. Recipients were bled about 28 days pretransplant and at posttransplant days 30, 100, 180. Concerning this clone: Its antigen remains unknown.

Germline V lookup: CDR1 LNHDA, CDR2 SQIVND (reference sequence). Trimming pared 4 bases from V and 8 bases from J, leaving 9 bases between. The CDR3 consists of 12 residues. Overall study findings and caveats: Without cell sorting, CD4 versus CD8 contributions remain unresolved.

Clones were read by immunoSEQ multiplex PCR, and TCRdb kept only the in-frame ones, dropping some. The table has more than 6,000 clones, approximately 35% seen once. Material: peripheral blood mononuclear cells, obtained 30 days after allogeneic stem cell transplant. The origin of this receptor is a female patient between 55 and 75 years old who had an allogeneic stem cell transplant, so the T cells may come from the graft donor. Some clones in this sample may be carry-over from other donors' samples. V and J are TRBV19 and TRBJ1-5, with D tentatively TRBD1 (6 bases). CDR3 protein: CASSNRAEPQHF. CDR3 bases: TGTGCCAGTAGTAACAGGGCAGAGCCCCAGCATTTT.